The 30 T cell receptor beta chains presented below share a single source sample, sequenced in a study of blood T cell repertoires in COVID-19. Repertoires were generated with immunoSEQ multiplex PCR, while TCRdb's copy carries only in-frame clones and drops some. The sample lists nearly 55,000 clones, around 90% occurring once. Input material: peripheral blood. The source of these receptors is a woman aged 55 to 70 with active or convalescent COVID-19.

V is TRBV28 and J is TRBJ1-5, with 10 bases that match TRBD1. After removal of 5 bases from V and 4 bases from J, the junction contained 8 bases not matched to a gene. Per germline, CDR1 MDHEN and CDR2 SYDVKM. CDR3 length: 16 residues. CDR3 sequence reads: CASSPYRTGGNQPQHF. The CDR3 region has the DNA TGTGCCAGCAGTCCATACCGGACAGGGGGGAATCAGCCCCAGCATTTT.

CDR3 sequence: CASGKGDGGYTF. CDR3 coding DNA: TGTGCCAGCGGAAAGGGGGACGGTGGCTACACCTTC. The J gene is TRBJ1-2, the V gene TRBV9; TRBD1 might be the D (6 bases). CDR1 and CDR2 (germline): SGDLS, YYNGEE. V was shortened by 7 bases and J by 7 bases, with 14 bases between the two germline ends. The CDR3 totals 12 residues.

This rearrangement joins TRBV9 to TRBJ1-2; TRBD1 matches 9 bases. J was trimmed by 6 bases and V by 4 bases; bases with no gene match: 4. This CDR3 contains 13 residues. Looked up from germline, CDR1 is SGDLS and CDR2 is YYNGEE. CDR3 nucleotides: TGTGCCAGCAGCCCCCGGGACAGGGATGGCTACACCTTC. Translation gives CASSPRDRDGYTF. The complete variable domain, with remaining parts taken from reference TRBV9 and TRBJ1-2, reads DSGVTQTPKHLITATGQRVTLRCSPRSGDLSVYWYQQSLDQGLQFLIQYYNGEERAKGNILERFSAQQFPDLHSELNLSSLELGDSALYFCASSPRDRDGYTFGSGTRLTVV.

The V call is TRBV11-2, the J call TRBJ2-7; the match to TRBD1 covers 11 bases. Trimming took 3 bases from V and 7 from J; bases not matched to a gene: 5. The CDR3 contains 14 residues. The V gene's germline CDR1 is SGHAT and CDR2 FQNNGV. CDR3 amino acids: CASSFPGTGGEQYF. The CDR3 coding sequence is TGTGCCAGCAGCTTTCCCGGGACAGGGGGGGAGCAGTACTTC.

This chain connects TRBV28 to TRBJ1-2; 7 bases map to TRBD1. Trimming removed 4 bases from V and 7 bases from J; junction bases left unmatched: 15. The length of the CDR3 is 16 residues. Germline V lookup: CDR1 MDHEN, CDR2 SYDVKM. CDR3: CASSSGGQSGVSGYTF. CDR3 nucleotides: TGTGCCAGCAGTTCCGGGGGACAGTCGGGCGTAAGTGGCTACACCTTC.

The V gene is TRBV15, the J gene TRBJ1-2; 8 bases line up with TRBD1. CDR1 and CDR2 from the germline V gene are LNHNV and YYDKDF (reference sequence). This CDR3 comprises 16 residues. V lost 4 bases and J lost 4; bases outside the gene matches: 11. CDR3 in DNA: TGTGCCACCAGCACATTCGGACAGGGCCCACCCTATGGCTACACCTTC. Its protein is CATSTFGQGPPYGYTF.

J is TRBJ2-5 and V is TRBV6-5, with a weak D call TRBD2 (5 bases). This CDR3 is built from 13 residues. In germline, CDR1 is MNHEY, CDR2 SVGAGI. V was trimmed by 8 bases and J by 0 bases, leaving 10 bases between them. CDR3 sequence reads: CASSRLHQETQYF. CDR3 bases: TGTGCCAGCTCCCGACTACACCAAGAGACCCAGTACTTC.

The gene calls are TRBV7-2 and TRBJ1-1, with D uncertain. The V end lost 1 base, the J end lost 2 bases, and 11 bases lay between the germline ends. The CDR3 runs 15 residues. CDR1 is SGHTA and CDR2 is FQGNSA in the germline V gene. CDR3 sequence: CASSLESGSNTEAFF. For the CDR3, the DNA is TGTGCCAGCAGCTTAGAGTCGGGGTCTAACACTGAAGCTTTCTTT. The complete variable domain, with remaining parts taken from reference TRBV7-2 and TRBJ1-1, reads GAGVSQSPSNKVTEKGKDVELRCDPISGHTALYWYRQSLGQGLEFLIYFQGNSAPDKSGLPSDRFSAERTGGSVSTLTIQRTQQEDSAVYLCASSLESGSNTEAFFGQGTRLTVV.

The chain recombines TRBV7-8 with TRBJ2-6; D perhaps matches TRBD1 (6 bases). The germline V gene encodes CDR1 SGHVS and CDR2 FQNEAQ. The CDR3 contains 17 residues. Trimming shortened V by 4 bases and J by 0 bases, and 13 bases separated the two germline ends. CDR3 in DNA: TGTGCCAGCAGCTCAGGGGAGCCCAGCTCTGGGGCCAACGTCCTGACTTTC. Its protein product is CASSSGEPSSGANVLTF.

The CDR3 spells CASSKRDSLYNEQFF. The CDR3 nucleotides are TGTGCCAGCAGTAAACGGGACAGCCTATACAATGAGCAGTTCTTC. V usage is TRBV2 and J usage is TRBJ2-1, with 7 bases that match TRBD1. This CDR3 has 15 residues. V gave up 5 bases and J gave up 4 bases; unmatched junction bases: 8. Germline assignment: CDR1 SNHLY and CDR2 FYNNEI.

The rearrangement joins TRBV13 to TRBJ2-7; 9 bases align to TRBD2. V lost 0 bases to trimming and J lost 4 bases; unmatched junction nucleotides: 7. This CDR3 comprises 16 residues. Germline-derived CDR1 and CDR2 are PRHDT and FYEKMQ (reference sequence). The CDR3 region is CASSLGPSGKLYEQYF. The DNA for the CDR3 is TGTGCCAGCAGCTTAGGCCCTAGCGGGAAATTGTACGAGCAGTACTTC.

This sequence joins TRBV3-1 (or the pseudogene TRBV3-2) and TRBJ2-7; D perhaps matches TRBD2 (5 bases). The V end lost 1 base, the J end lost 0 bases, and 13 bases lay between the germline ends. This CDR3 is 16 amino acids long. Germline loops: CDR1 LGHDT, CDR2 YNNKEL (reference sequence). The CDR3 region has the DNA TGTGCCAGCAGCCAAGGAGAAGCGGCTAGCTCCTACGAGCAGTACTTC. Amino acid sequence: CASSQGEAASSYEQYF.

This chain joins TRBV2 and TRBJ1-2; D unclear. CDR3 length: 16 residues. CDR1 and CDR2 from the germline V gene are SNHLY and FYNNEI. The V gene lost 6 bases and the J gene lost 0 bases, with 17 bases spanning the gap. CDR3 loop: CASRAWTHEANYGYTF. The DNA for the CDR3 is TGTGCCAGCAGAGCTTGGACTCACGAAGCTAACTATGGCTACACCTTC. Together with reference TRBV2 and TRBJ1-2, the CDR3 gives the full variable domain: EPEVTQTPSHQVTQMGQEVILRCVPISNHLYFYWYRQILGQKVEFLVSFYNNEISEKSEIFDDQFSVERPDGSNFTLKIRSTKLEDSAMYFCASRAWTHEANYGYTFGSGTRLTVV.

J is TRBJ1-1 and V is TRBV6-1; D is uncertain. The CDR3 length is 14 residues. The V end lost 0 bases, the J end lost 2 bases, and 7 bases lay between the germline ends. The germline gives CDR1 MNHNS, CDR2 SASEGT. Written as DNA, the CDR3 is TGTGCCAGCAGTGAAGCGTACAGAAACACTGAAGCTTTCTTT. Amino acid sequence: CASSEAYRNTEAFF.

The count of this clone is one. V is TRBV7-2 and J is TRBJ1-5; 7 bases are shared with TRBD1. The CDR3 spans 15 residues. Trimming cost V 0 bases and J 2 bases; bases outside gene matches: 1. Germline CDR1 reads SGHTA; CDR2 reads FQGNSA. The CDR3 region has the DNA TGTGCCAGCAGCTTAGCCACAGGGGGCAATCAGCCCCAGCATTTT. Amino acid sequence: CASSLATGGNQPQHF.

The chain combines TRBV9 with TRBJ1-5, with a weak D call TRBD1 (6 bases). The length of the CDR3 is 14 residues. Deletions cut 0 bases from V and 6 bases from J, with 10 bases between. From germline, CDR1 is SGDLS and CDR2 YYNGEE. CDR3 sequence reads: CASSVEGGRQPQHF. CDR3 sequence (DNA): TGTGCCAGCAGCGTAGAAGGGGGACGTCAGCCCCAGCATTTT.

The genes are TRBV24-1 and TRBJ2-7, with 10 positions matching TRBD2. V lost 2 bases, J lost 1 base, and 10 bases stayed unmatched. The CDR3 runs to 18 residues. In germline, CDR1 is KGHDR, CDR2 SFDVKD. As DNA, the CDR3 is TGTGCCACCAGTGATTCCAGACCCGTAGCGGGAGGTTCCTACGAGCAGTACTTC. Protein product: CATSDSRPVAGGSYEQYF.

This chain uses TRBV20-1 with TRBJ2-7, with TRBD2 matching over 9 bases. Trimming removed 3 bases from V and 6 bases from J; junction bases left unmatched: 9. CDR1 DFQATT and CDR2 SNEGSKA come from the germline V gene (reference sequence). The CDR3 extends over 14 amino acids. The CDR3 spells CSASRGRASVEQYF. The CDR3 bases are TGCAGTGCTAGTCGCGGGAGGGCCTCAGTCGAGCAGTACTTC.

This clone came up once. The gene calls are TRBV10-3 and TRBJ2-7, with 12 bases aligning to TRBD2. The CDR3 extends over 14 amino acids. J gave up 2 bases and V 10 bases, and 6 bases lay outside the gene matches. From germline, CDR1 is ENHRY and CDR2 SYGVKD. CDR3 sequence: CATRSSGRAYEQYF. The CDR3 DNA sequence: TGTGCCACGCGATCTAGCGGGAGGGCCTACGAGCAGTACTTC.

V gene TRBV3-1 (or the pseudogene TRBV3-2) combines with J gene TRBJ1-2; no definite D call. CDR3 length equals 12 residues. CDR1 and CDR2 (germline): LGHDT, YNNKEL (reference sequence). V lost 1 base and J 5 bases, leaving 5 bases between the germline ends. In DNA, the CDR3 is TGTGCCAGCAGCCAAGCTGAGTATGGCTACACCTTC. It is translated as CASSQAEYGYTF.

V and J are TRBV4-2 and TRBJ2-2; 9 positions match TRBD1. The CDR3 sequence is 16 residues long. The ends lost 2 bases at V and 0 bases at J; junction bases unmatched: 1. CDR1 is LGHNA, CDR2 YNFKEQ, per germline. In nucleotides, the CDR3 is TGTGCCAGCAGCCAAAGACAGGGGGCGAACACCGGGGAGCTGTTTTTT. Protein product: CASSQRQGANTGELFF.

The chain combines TRBV28 with TRBJ2-7, with 9 bases aligning to TRBD2. Germline values: CDR1 MDHEN, CDR2 SYDVKM. The CDR3 spans 14 residues. The J segment lost 1 base and the V segment lost 3 bases, leaving 1 base of the junction unmatched. The CDR3 sequence: CASSLLAGSYEQYF. CDR3 DNA: TGTGCCAGCAGTTTGCTAGCGGGGTCCTACGAGCAGTACTTC. Together with reference TRBV28 and TRBJ2-7, the CDR3 gives the full variable domain: DVKVTQSSRYLVKRTGEKVFLECVQDMDHENMFWYRQDPGLGLRLIYFSYDVKMKEKGDIPEGYSVSREKKERFSLILESASTNQTSMYLCASSLLAGSYEQYFGPGTRLTVT.

The rearrangement joins TRBV3-1 (or the pseudogene TRBV3-2) to TRBJ1-1; TRBD1 might be the D (5 bases). The CDR3 extends over 13 amino acids. The V gene lost 7 bases and the J gene lost 7 bases, with 16 bases spanning the gap. The germline V gene has CDR1 LGHDT and CDR2 YNNKEL (reference sequence). CDR3 loop: CASTWSGRGEAFF. In DNA, the CDR3 is TGTGCCAGCACCTGGTCGGGGAGGGGTGAAGCTTTCTTT.

This chain uses TRBV3-1 (or the pseudogene TRBV3-2) with TRBJ1-5; D gene ambiguous. This CDR3 comprises 15 residues. Germline loops: CDR1 LGHDT, CDR2 YNNKEL (reference sequence). Trimming stripped 0 bases from V and 0 bases from J, with 6 bases between. The CDR3 protein is CASSQDIGSNQPQHF. In DNA, the CDR3 is TGTGCCAGCAGCCAAGATATCGGTAGCAATCAGCCCCAGCATTTT.

The genes are TRBV5-1 and TRBJ1-3; D might be TRBD1 (5 bases). CDR1 and CDR2 (germline): SGHRS, YFSETQ. Between the trimmed V and J ends, which lost 3 bases and 0 bases, there was a span of 10 bases. CDR3 length: 15 amino acids. This CDR3 is CASSSTGISGNTIYF. The CDR3 nucleotides are TGCGCCAGCAGCTCCACAGGTATCTCTGGAAACACCATATATTTT.

J is TRBJ2-5 and V is TRBV2; D is uncertain. Germline loops: CDR1 SNHLY, CDR2 FYNNEI. V was pared by 4 bases and J by 4 bases, with 10 bases between. The CDR3 sequence is 13 residues long. CDR3 sequence: CASSGFNGETQYF. The CDR3, as DNA: TGTGCCAGCAGTGGGTTCAACGGAGAGACCCAGTACTTC.

This chain uses TRBV9 with TRBJ2-1; the D gene is possibly TRBD2 (5 bases). CDR3 length: 14 residues. The V end lost 4 bases, the J end lost 8 bases, and 16 bases lay between the germline ends. Germline values: CDR1 SGDLS, CDR2 YYNGEE. For the CDR3, the DNA is TGTGCCAGCAGCCCTCGAGACTACTCCCATGAGCAGTTCTTC. It is translated as CASSPRDYSHEQFF.

V and J are TRBV12-3 or TRBV12-4 and TRBJ2-5; no definite D call. Trimming took 3 bases from V and 5 from J, leaving 4 bases between them. The CDR3 totals 11 residues. Here the CDR3 reads CASSLAETQYF. The CDR3, as DNA: TGTGCCAGCAGTTTGGCCGAGACCCAGTACTTC.

V is TRBV7-9 and J is TRBJ1-5, with unresolved D. CDR1 is SEHNR and CDR2 is FQNEAQ in the germline V gene (reference sequence). V dropped 5 bases and J dropped 0 bases, with 5 bases sitting between them. This CDR3 contains 13 residues. CDR3 region: CASSPYSNQPQHF. The CDR3 DNA reads as TGTGCCAGCAGCCCGTATAGCAATCAGCCCCAGCATTTT.

This clone showed up just once. The V gene is TRBV20-1, the J gene TRBJ1-3; possibly TRBD1 for D (5 bases). V was cut by 3 bases and J by 9 bases, with 15 bases left in between. CDR1 and CDR2 from the germline V gene are DFQATT and SNEGSKA (reference sequence). CDR3 size: 13 residues. The DNA of the CDR3 is TGCAGTGCTAGTGGGACCGGGGGGGTCACCATATATTTT. Translating gives CSASGTGGVTIYF.